This TCR beta chain was sequenced in a study of blood T cell repertoires in COVID-19. For the study at large: The United States, Italy and Spain provided the acute and convalescent COVID-19 samples. T cells, B-cell-depleted T cells, or PBMCs provided the cDNA or gDNA that served as material.

Per the original methods: Amplification of reference gene primers provided the estimated nucleated cell counts. Profiled with immunoSEQ multiplex PCR; TCRdb holds only in-frame clones, not every one. D and trimming were read from the DNA, whereas the V and J calls and clone size are those reported in that table. The sample holds about 41,000 clones, around nine tenths seen once. CDR1 MDHEN and CDR2 SYDVKM come from the germline V gene. This CDR3 has 17 amino acids. The trim removed 8 bases at V and 0 bases at J, leaving 11 bases unmatched. The source of this sequence is a man aged 55 to 70 with acute or convalescent COVID-19. V is TRBV28 and J is TRBJ2-3, with 10 bases aligning to TRBD1. The sequenced sample was peripheral blood. The CDR3, as DNA: TGTGCCAGCTGTAGCGGACAGGGGGGCACCAGCACAGATACGCAGTATTTT. It encodes CASCSGQGGTSTDTQYF.